One sample yielded the 27 T cell receptor beta chains listed below, sequenced in a study of early T cells in non-severe SARS-CoV-2 infection. TCRdb redid the calling of the 5' RACE reads with MiXCR, one entry per CDR3 protein. The data show 50,000 to 75,000 distinct CDR3 sequences, more than 10% seen once. The sample was whole blood, taken at baseline. The source of these receptors is an adult who was a healthcare worker with PCR-confirmed SARS-CoV-2 infection or an uninfected control (not recorded which). The donor label of this sample is uncertain.

This clonotype was picked up a small number of times. The chain uses TRBV30 and TRBJ2-3, with D possibly being TRBD1 or TRBD2 (5 bases each). CDR1 is GTSNPN and CDR2 is SVGIG in the germline V gene (reference sequence). V was trimmed by 2 bases and J by 0 bases, leaving 9 bases between them. The CDR3 extends over 14 amino acids. The CDR3 here is CAWSFGTSTDTQYF. The CDR3 DNA follows: TGTGCCTGGAGTTTTGGGACCAGCACAGATACGCAGTATTTT.

This clonotype was detected a few times. This chain links TRBV20-1 with TRBJ1-6, with D possibly matching TRBD1 (6 bases). Trimming removed 1 base from V and 6 bases from J, with 16 bases in between. Germline CDR1 is DFQATT and CDR2 is SNEGSKA (reference sequence). The CDR3 runs to 16 residues. The CDR3 region has the DNA TGCAGTGCTAGAGCGCAAGGGGGAGTTGTTAATTCACCCCTCCACTTT. Translation gives CSARAQGGVVNSPLHF.

This clonotype was detected many times. The CDR3: CASSALVSAGELFF. The CDR3 nucleotides read TGTGCCAGCAGTGCTCTAGTCAGTGCCGGGGAGCTGTTTTTT. V usage is TRBV2 and J usage is TRBJ2-2; D unclear. Trimming stripped 4 bases from V and 6 bases from J, with 12 bases between. Germline values: CDR1 SNHLY, CDR2 FYNNEI. There are 14 residues in the CDR3.

This chain joins TRBV10-3 and TRBJ2-3, with 8 bases lining up with TRBD1. Germline values: CDR1 ENHRY, CDR2 SYGVKD. The CDR3 is 15 residues long. J was trimmed by 4 bases and V by 6 bases; bases with no gene match: 9. In DNA form, the CDR3 reads TGTGCCATCAGGCCGGCAGGGGGCGAGTCAGATACGCAGTATTTT. Translation gives CAIRPAGGESDTQYF.

This clonotype was detected only a few times. This chain uses TRBV7-2 with TRBJ2-5; D remains unclear. The CDR3 runs 15 residues. Germline V gene lookup returns CDR1 SGHTA and CDR2 FQGNSA. V was pared by 1 base and J by 1 base, with 10 bases between. The DNA for the CDR3 is TGTGCCAGCAGCTTAGGCGGCCGGCTCCAAGAGACCCAGTACTTC. As protein: CASSLGGRLQETQYF.

This clonotype has more than one count but fewer than ten. The V call is TRBV7-6, the J call TRBJ2-5; D gene uncertain. In germline, CDR1 is SGHVS, CDR2 FNYEAQ. The CDR3 has 13 residues. Trimming took off 4 bases at V and 5 bases at J, with 11 bases between the two ends. The CDR3 spells CASSSQHRETQYF. DNA for the CDR3: TGTGCCAGCAGCTCCCAACATCGCGAGACCCAGTACTTC.

This clonotype appeared a few times. The genes are TRBV7-7 and TRBJ2-5; the match to TRBD2 covers 7 bases. The CDR3 has 15 amino acids. The trim removed 5 bases at V and 5 bases at J, leaving 11 bases unmatched. Looked up from germline, CDR1 is SSHAT and CDR2 is FNYEAQ (reference sequence). CDR3 sequence (DNA): TGTGCCAGCAGCCCAGAGCGGGGAACCCGGGAGACCCAGTACTTC. Protein sequence: CASSPERGTRETQYF.

The rearrangement links TRBV19 to TRBJ2-1; 11 nucleotides align to TRBD2. Per germline, CDR1 LNHDA and CDR2 SQIVND (reference sequence). The CDR3 consists of 14 residues. V lost 5 bases and J lost 8; bases outside the gene matches: 5. For the CDR3, the DNA is TGTGCCAGTAGTCCGGGACTAGCGGTCGATGAGCAGTTCTTC. Protein product: CASSPGLAVDEQFF.

This clonotype was observed at least ten times. The rearrangement joins TRBV28 to TRBJ1-4; 8 bases match TRBD1. The CDR3 extends over 15 amino acids. Germline loops: CDR1 MDHEN, CDR2 SYDVKM. V lost 7 bases and J lost 3; bases outside the gene matches: 7. The CDR3 loop is CASTSGGSANEKLFF. DNA for the CDR3: TGTGCCAGCACTTCAGGGGGCTCGGCTAATGAAAAACTGTTTTTT. The whole variable domain, filled in from reference TRBV28 and TRBJ1-4, reads DVKVTQSSRYLVKRTGEKVFLECVQDMDHENMFWYRQDPGLGLRLIYFSYDVKMKEKGDIPEGYSVSREKKERFSLILESASTNQTSMYLCASTSGGSANEKLFFGSGTQLSVL.

This clonotype has just a few counts. This chain joins TRBV5-1 and TRBJ1-1; 10 bases fit TRBD1. With V trimmed by 4 bases and J by 1 base, 10 bases remained unmatched. This CDR3 region has 17 residues. Germline CDR1 SGHRS, CDR2 YFSETQ. The CDR3 loop is CASSNFPDRGKNTEAFF. The CDR3 DNA sequence: TGCGCCAGCAGCAATTTCCCGGACAGGGGGAAGAACACTGAAGCTTTCTTT.

At least ten counts were recorded for this clonotype. V gene TRBV29-1 combines with J gene TRBJ2-6; possible D gene TRBD1, 5 bases. V was clipped by 4 bases and J by 2 bases, with 6 bases between them. The CDR3 spans 13 residues. Germline CDR1 and CDR2: SQVTM and ANQGSEA. The DNA for the CDR3 is TGCAGCGTTGCAGGGACTGGGGCCAACGTCCTGACTTTC. Protein product: CSVAGTGANVLTF.

Only a few counts were recorded for this clonotype. This rearrangement joins TRBV29-1 to TRBJ1-1; D is undetermined. The CDR3 length is 14 residues. The germline V gene encodes CDR1 SQVTM and CDR2 ANQGSEA. The ends were cut back, 7 bases at V and 8 bases at J, with 23 bases in the middle. For the CDR3, the DNA is TGCAGCGCCAGACCGAAACGGGAGAAACCCGAAGCTTTCTTT. It translates to CSARPKREKPEAFF.

This clonotype occurred once. The genes are TRBV28 and TRBJ2-3; 8 nucleotides align to TRBD1. V lost 6 bases to trimming and J lost 8 bases; unmatched junction nucleotides: 13. Looked up from germline, CDR1 is MDHEN and CDR2 is SYDVKM. The CDR3 covers 15 residues. The CDR3 reads CASRGQGHRVGTQYF. The CDR3 DNA is TGTGCCAGCAGAGGACAGGGCCATAGAGTTGGTACGCAGTATTTT.

J is TRBJ1-2 and V is TRBV10-1; possible D gene TRBD1, 6 bases. The CDR3 has 13 residues. Germline-derived CDR1 and CDR2 are WNHNN and SYGVQD (reference sequence). The V end lost 1 base, the J end lost 13 bases, and 16 bases lay between the germline ends. This CDR3 reads CASSEWTQGVVTF. In DNA form, the CDR3 reads TGCGCCAGCAGTGAGTGGACACAGGGAGTAGTCACCTTC.

This clonotype was counted at least ten times. The chain is built from TRBV7-6 and TRBJ2-3; D possibly corresponds to TRBD1 (6 bases). Germline CDR1 reads SGHVS; CDR2 reads FNYEAQ. The CDR3 runs to 14 residues. V lost 5 bases, J lost 0 bases, and 9 bases lay in between. The CDR3 coding sequence is TGTGCCAGCAGCCCGGACAGTAGCACAGATACGCAGTATTTT. This sequence encodes CASSPDSSTDTQYF.

At least ten counts were recorded for this clonotype. The chain is built from TRBV6-1 and TRBJ1-2, with D perhaps matching TRBD1 (6 bases). Trimming cost V 7 bases and J 4 bases, with 16 bases left between them. The CDR3 runs 14 residues. Germline lookup yields CDR1 MNHNS and CDR2 SASEGT. The CDR3 DNA reads as TGTGCCAGCATTGGGGCAGGGACACCCTATGGCTACACCTTC. As protein: CASIGAGTPYGYTF.

The chain is built from TRBV2 and TRBJ2-6; 8 bases are a match to TRBD2. CDR1 SNHLY and CDR2 FYNNEI come from the germline V gene. J gave up 8 bases and V 7 bases, and 22 bases lay outside the gene matches. This CDR3 spans 19 amino acids. The CDR3 bases are TGTGCCAGCACTCAAAACTGGCGGGGGGCGCCGCAAGGGCCCAACGTCCTGACTTTC. Its translation is CASTQNWRGAPQGPNVLTF.

Many counts were recorded for this clonotype. The chain couples TRBV2 to TRBJ1-1; possible D gene TRBD1, 6 bases. The CDR3 loop spans 12 amino acids. Germline CDR1 reads SNHLY; CDR2 reads FYNNEI. Trimming left V 1 base short and J 7 bases short, with 7 bases between. DNA of the CDR3: TGTGCCAGCAGTGAAGGGACAGATGAAGCTTTCTTT. Amino acid sequence: CASSEGTDEAFF. Based on the CDR3 plus reference TRBV2 and TRBJ1-1, the full variable domain is EPEVTQTPSHQVTQMGQEVILRCVPISNHLYFYWYRQILGQKVEFLVSFYNNEISEKSEIFDDQFSVERPDGSNFTLKIRSTKLEDSAMYFCASSEGTDEAFFGQGTRLTVV.

This clonotype was picked up many times. The V and J genes are TRBV3-1 and TRBJ2-2, with 7 bases lining up with TRBD2. This CDR3 region has 17 residues. Germline CDR1 is LGHDT and CDR2 is YNNKEL (reference sequence). V was clipped by 6 bases and J by 6 bases; unmatched bases: 16. Here the CDR3 DNA reads TGTGCCAGCAGTCCCTATTCGAGCGGGGATAAACCCGGGGAGCTGTTTTTT. As protein: CASSPYSSGDKPGELFF.

This clonotype came up many times. J is TRBJ2-5 and V is TRBV5-5, with 7 bases identical to TRBD1. V shed 0 bases and J 10 bases; nucleotides not matched to a gene: 18. The CDR3 consists of 17 residues. In germline, CDR1 is SGHKS, CDR2 YYEKEE (reference sequence). The CDR3 DNA is TGTGCCAGCAGCTTGGTTAGGGGGACAGCAGGGAGTGAGGACCAGTACTTC. It yields the protein CASSLVRGTAGSEDQYF.

The chain employs TRBV20-1 and TRBJ2-1; 8 bases map to TRBD2. Germline V gene lookup returns CDR1 DFQATT and CDR2 SNEGSKA (reference sequence). J gave up 2 bases and V 0 bases, and 6 bases lay outside the gene matches. The CDR3 is 16 residues long. In DNA, the CDR3 is TGCAGTGCTAGAGATGAAGCGGGGGCGACCTACAATGAGCAGTTCTTC. Translation gives CSARDEAGATYNEQFF.

CDR3 region: CASRQVEQPQHF. CDR3 in DNA: TGTGCCAGCAGGCAGGTAGAACAGCCCCAGCATTTT. The chain uses TRBV28 and TRBJ1-5; no clear D gene. The CDR3 totals 12 residues. Per germline, CDR1 MDHEN and CDR2 SYDVKM. Trimming removed 6 bases at V and 7 bases at J, with 10 bases between. Full variable domain (outside the CDR3, taken from reference TRBV28 and TRBJ1-5): DVKVTQSSRYLVKRTGEKVFLECVQDMDHENMFWYRQDPGLGLRLIYFSYDVKMKEKGDIPEGYSVSREKKERFSLILESASTNQTSMYLCASRQVEQPQHFGDGTRLSIL.

This sequence joins TRBV9 and TRBJ2-5; TRBD2 matches at 12 bases. The CDR3 is made up of 16 amino acids. Germline trimming cut 1 base from V and 2 bases from J; bases unmatched to any gene: 3. Germline CDR1 SGDLS, CDR2 YYNGEE. DNA for the CDR3: TGTGCCAGCAGCGTATCCGGGACTAGCGGGCAAGAGACCCAGTACTTC. This gives the protein CASSVSGTSGQETQYF.

This clonotype appeared a few times. J is TRBJ1-3 and V is TRBV30, with D perhaps matching TRBD1 (6 bases). The ends were cut back, 0 bases at V and 1 base at J, with 16 bases in the middle. Looked up from germline, CDR1 is GTSNPN and CDR2 is SVGIG (reference sequence). This CDR3 spans 17 amino acids. The CDR3 reads CAWSVLGDRTSGNTIYF. CDR3 coding DNA: TGTGCCTGGAGTGTACTTGGTGACAGGACATCTGGAAACACCATATATTTT.

This chain connects TRBV5-1 to TRBJ2-4; unclear D gene. Germline loops: CDR1 SGHRS, CDR2 YFSETQ. This CDR3 region has 17 residues. Deletions cut 4 bases from V and 2 bases from J, with 19 bases between. The DNA of the CDR3 is TGCGCCAGCAGCGTCCAAGACCCGCCCTGGACCAAAAACATTCAGTACTTC. Its protein product is CASSVQDPPWTKNIQYF.

This clonotype appeared a few times. The chain combines TRBV18 with TRBJ1-1; D is perhaps TRBD1 (5 bases). CDR1 KGHSH and CDR2 LQKENI come from the germline V gene. Trimming removed 2 bases at V and 4 bases at J, with 8 bases between. The CDR3 spans 13 residues. CDR3 sequence: CASSPGRGTEAFF. Here the CDR3 DNA reads TGTGCCAGCTCACCAGGGAGGGGCACTGAAGCTTTCTTT.

The chain combines TRBV19 with TRBJ2-2, with a tentative D call TRBD2 (5 bases). The V and J ends lost 7 bases and 7 bases respectively, with 19 bases between them. The length of the CDR3 is 15 residues. The germline gives CDR1 LNHDA, CDR2 SQIVND (reference sequence). CDR3 loop: CASTAEAARGGELFF. The CDR3 bases are TGTGCCAGTACCGCTGAGGCCGCTCGGGGCGGGGAGCTGTTTTTT.